These 23 T cell receptor beta chains were sequenced from one sample in a study of blood T cell repertoires in COVID-19. Profiled with immunoSEQ multiplex PCR; TCRdb holds only in-frame clones, not every one. The table records 330,000 or so clones, roughly 90% of them present only once. The sample taken for sequencing was PBMCs or T cells enriched from blood (not recorded which). The receptors come from a woman aged 30 to 39 who had been exposed to COVID-19.

The V and J genes are TRBV6-5 and TRBJ1-2, with 7 bases that match TRBD1. CDR1 and CDR2 (germline): MNHEY, SVGAGI. The junction had 11 bases not matched to a gene; V was cut back by 7 bases and J by 6 bases. CDR3 length equals 14 residues. This CDR3 is CASTRGADAHGYTF. The CDR3 nucleotides are TGTGCCAGCACCAGGGGGGCGGACGCACATGGCTACACCTTC.

The chain carries TRBV28 and TRBJ1-1; TRBD1 is a possible D gene (6 bases). The CDR3 length is 14 residues. Germline CDR1 is MDHEN and CDR2 is SYDVKM. V was trimmed by 2 bases and J by 5 bases, leaving 12 bases between them. The CDR3: CASSLIGGQTEAFF. The CDR3 nucleotides read TGTGCCAGCAGTTTAATCGGCGGACAGACTGAAGCTTTCTTT.

V gene TRBV18 combines with J gene TRBJ1-5, with D perhaps TRBD1 (5 bases). Trimming removed 2 bases at V and 0 bases at J, with 11 bases between. From germline, CDR1 is KGHSH and CDR2 LQKENI. The CDR3 loop spans 16 amino acids. The CDR3 DNA reads as TGTGCCAGCTCACCATCCTCCCAGGGTAGCAATCAGCCCCAGCATTTT. This encodes CASSPSSQGSNQPQHF.

This sequence joins TRBV5-8 and TRBJ2-5; TRBD2 aligns across 14 bases. Germline V gene lookup returns CDR1 SGHTS and CDR2 YDEGEE. The CDR3 loop spans 17 amino acids. V was pared by 3 bases and J by 2 bases, with 6 bases of the junction left unmatched. CDR3 residues: CASSWRGLAGGQETQYF. The CDR3 nucleotides read TGTGCCAGCAGCTGGCGAGGACTAGCGGGGGGACAAGAGACCCAGTACTTC.

V usage is TRBV6-2 or TRBV6-3 and J usage is TRBJ1-2; no reliable D call. Trimming cost V 7 bases and J 1 base, with 19 bases left between them. The length of the CDR3 is 16 residues. From germline, CDR1 is MNHEY and CDR2 SVGEGT. The CDR3 coding sequence is TGTGCCAGCATCCCTACGAGAGGGCAGTTTAACTATGGCTACACCTTC. This translates into CASIPTRGQFNYGYTF.

This clone was picked up a small number of times. The chain employs TRBV11-3 and TRBJ1-1, with a weak D call TRBD1 (6 bases). CDR3 length: 16 amino acids. Trimming pared 5 bases from V and 1 base from J, leaving 17 bases between. CDR1 is SGHNT, CDR2 YENEEA, per germline. This CDR3 reads CASSPTTGLGNTEAFF. CDR3 coding DNA: TGTGCCAGCAGCCCTACGACAGGCCTGGGGAACACTGAAGCTTTCTTT.

The J gene is TRBJ2-1, the V gene TRBV5-6; no firm D call. The CDR3 consists of 14 residues. Germline V gives CDR1 SGHDT, CDR2 YYEEEE. V lost 6 bases and J 3 bases, leaving 13 bases between the germline ends. The CDR3, as DNA: TGTGCCAGCACCCTACGACTGGACTACAATGAGCAGTTCTTC. Encoded protein: CASTLRLDYNEQFF.

The J gene is TRBJ1-4, the V gene TRBV29-1; D possibly corresponds to TRBD1 (5 bases). The V and J ends lost 0 bases and 12 bases respectively, with 20 bases between them. Germline CDR1 SQVTM, CDR2 ANQGSEA. The CDR3 consists of 15 residues. CDR3 nucleotide sequence: TGCAGCGTTGAAGATCGGGCACGGGGGTCCGGGGAACTGTTTTTT. The encoded protein is CSVEDRARGSGELFF.

The CDR3 nucleotides read TGTGCCAGCAGAACCGGGACTACCAGCCGGGGCGAGCAGTACTTC. Its protein product is CASRTGTTSRGEQYF. The gene calls are TRBV28 and TRBJ2-7; 7 bases are shared with TRBD2. The ends lost 6 bases at V and 6 bases at J; junction bases unmatched: 14. The germline V gene encodes CDR1 MDHEN and CDR2 SYDVKM. This CDR3 spans 15 amino acids.

This chain joins TRBV25-1 and TRBJ2-1; 9 nucleotides line up with TRBD2. The CDR3 totals 15 residues. In germline, CDR1 is MGHDK, CDR2 SYGVNS. V lost 7 bases to trimming and J lost 0 bases; unmatched junction nucleotides: 4. In DNA form, the CDR3 reads TGTGCCAGCACAATTAGCGGGAGCTCCTACAATGAGCAGTTCTTC. It encodes CASTISGSSYNEQFF. Variable domain in full (rest from reference TRBV25-1 and TRBJ2-1): EADIYQTPRYLVIGTGKKITLECSQTMGHDKMYWYQQDPGMELHLIHYSYGVNSTEKGDLSSESTVSRIRTEHFPLTLESARPSHTSQYLCASTISGSSYNEQFFGPGTRLTVL.

This clone was seen a single time. The chain is built from TRBV28 and TRBJ2-3; 13 bases are shared with TRBD2. The germline gives CDR1 MDHEN, CDR2 SYDVKM. Losses at the gene ends were 2 bases for V and 2 bases for J; bases not matched to a gene: 1. CDR3 length equals 16 residues. The CDR3 DNA is TGTGCCAGCAGTTTAGGACTAGCGGGAGTCACAGATACGCAGTATTTT. Protein product: CASSLGLAGVTDTQYF. The whole variable domain, filled in from reference TRBV28 and TRBJ2-3, reads DVKVTQSSRYLVKRTGEKVFLECVQDMDHENMFWYRQDPGLGLRLIYFSYDVKMKEKGDIPEGYSVSREKKERFSLILESASTNQTSMYLCASSLGLAGVTDTQYFGPGTRLTVL.

The chain links TRBV11-3 to TRBJ1-1, with D unclear. The CDR3 spans 14 residues. Per the germline V gene, CDR1 is SGHNT and CDR2 is YENEEA. Trimming took 2 bases from V and 2 from J, leaving 9 bases between them. The CDR3 loop is CASSLIGENTEAFF. In DNA form, the CDR3 reads TGTGCCAGCAGCTTAATCGGAGAAAACACTGAAGCTTTCTTT. Supplemented by reference TRBV11-3 and TRBJ1-1, the full variable domain reads EAGVVQSPRYKIIEKKQPVAFWCNPISGHNTLYWYLQNLGQGPELLIRYENEEAVDDSQLPKDRFSAERLKGVDSTLKIQPAELGDSAVYLCASSLIGENTEAFFGQGTRLTVV.

J is TRBJ1-6 and V is TRBV11-2; D possibly corresponds to TRBD1 (5 bases). With 5 bases removed from V and 3 bases from J, the gap between germline ends came to 8 bases. Per the germline V gene, CDR1 is SGHAT and CDR2 is FQNNGV. This CDR3 has 14 residues. The CDR3 DNA is TGTGCCAGCAGCCGACAGCTCTATAATTCACCCCTCCACTTT. Its protein product is CASSRQLYNSPLHF.

V usage is TRBV9 and J usage is TRBJ2-6; TRBD1 matches 11 bases. The CDR3 spans 18 residues. V shed 3 bases, J shed 2 bases, and the junction held 7 bases outside the gene matches. Germline V lookup: CDR1 SGDLS, CDR2 YYNGEE. CDR3 sequence: CASSAQAGQGAGANVLTF. The CDR3 DNA reads TGTGCCAGCAGCGCCCAGGCGGGACAGGGGGCTGGGGCCAACGTCCTGACTTTC.

Only a few counts were recorded for this clone. The chain couples TRBV16 to TRBJ2-7; D is uncertain. CDR3 length: 11 amino acids. Germline values: CDR1 KGHSY, CDR2 FQNENV. The V end lost 4 bases, the J end lost 4 bases, and 5 bases lay between the germline ends. The CDR3 sequence is CASSPNYEQYF. The CDR3 DNA is TGTGCCAGCAGCCCCAATTACGAGCAGTACTTC.

This rearrangement joins TRBV4-1 to TRBJ1-5; D is undetermined. Trimming pared 0 bases from V and 6 bases from J, leaving 9 bases between. There are 14 residues in the CDR3. CDR1 is MGHRA and CDR2 is YSYEKL in the germline V gene. The CDR3 region is CASSQEIRGQPQHF. CDR3 nucleotide sequence: TGCGCCAGCAGCCAAGAAATTCGGGGTCAGCCCCAGCATTTT.

The V call is TRBV30, the J call TRBJ1-2; D gene unclear. Germline V CDR1 and CDR2: GTSNPN, SVGIG (reference sequence). The V end lost 3 bases, the J end lost 8 bases, and 13 bases lay between the germline ends. This CDR3 region has 12 residues. The CDR3 protein is CAWSPSGWGYTF. CDR3 in DNA: TGTGCCTGGAGCCCTTCCGGGTGGGGCTACACCTTC.

This clone was detected once. V and J are TRBV28 and TRBJ2-7, with 8 bases identical to TRBD2. Germline-derived CDR1 and CDR2 are MDHEN and SYDVKM. The V segment lost 5 bases and the J segment 7 bases; nucleotides outside the gene matches: 13. The length of the CDR3 is 15 residues. The CDR3 sequence: CASSLSGNPLREQYF. CDR3 in DNA: TGTGCCAGCAGTCTTAGCGGGAATCCTCTACGGGAGCAGTACTTC.

The CDR3 is CASSQGPGQGRNQPQHF. The DNA for the CDR3 is TGTGCCAGCAGCCAAGGTCCCGGCCAGGGTCGGAATCAGCCCCAGCATTTT. This sequence joins TRBV3-1 (or the pseudogene TRBV3-2) and TRBJ1-5, with D possibly matching TRBD1 (5 bases). Germline V lookup: CDR1 LGHDT, CDR2 YNNKEL (reference sequence). CDR3 length equals 17 residues. V was clipped by 1 base and J by 4 bases, with 17 bases between them.

V is TRBV28 and J is TRBJ1-6, with D tentatively TRBD1 (5 bases). The germline V gene has CDR1 MDHEN and CDR2 SYDVKM. Between the trimmed V and J ends, which lost 3 bases and 10 bases, there was a span of 13 bases. The CDR3 covers 14 residues. The CDR3 DNA reads as TGTGCCAGCAGTTTCCTCGGGGGAACATCACCCCTCCACTTT. As protein: CASSFLGGTSPLHF.

This chain uses TRBV4-1 with TRBJ2-7, with D hard to call. The CDR3 has 13 amino acids. Deletions cut 0 bases from V and 4 bases from J, with 7 bases between. Per germline, CDR1 MGHRA and CDR2 YSYEKL. For the CDR3, the DNA is TGCGCCAGCAGCCAAGATCGGGTGTACGAGCAGTACTTC. It translates to CASSQDRVYEQYF.

CDR3 bases: TGTGCCAGCAGCTTACTTGGCGGGAGGGCCGGCAATGAGCAGTTCTTC. Its translation: CASSLLGGRAGNEQFF. This rearrangement joins TRBV11-2 to TRBJ2-1; 9 nucleotides align to TRBD2. Trimming cost V 2 bases and J 6 bases; bases outside gene matches: 8. The CDR3 has 16 residues. Looked up from germline, CDR1 is SGHAT and CDR2 is FQNNGV.

The gene calls are TRBV6-5 and TRBJ1-3; 8 bases match TRBD1. The CDR3 consists of 15 residues. V lost 6 bases to trimming and J lost 0 bases; unmatched junction nucleotides: 4. Germline V gene lookup returns CDR1 MNHEY and CDR2 SVGAGI. The CDR3 sequence is CASRGQDYSGNTIYF. The CDR3 DNA reads TGTGCCAGCAGGGGACAGGATTACTCTGGAAACACCATATATTTT.